This T cell receptor beta chain is drawn from a study of cytomegalovirus exposure and HLA in healthy donors (dated by TCRdb to between 2016 and 2019). A note on the overall study: In an earlier analysis of 587 of the donors, 250 to 350 Gb of sequence data and 90 million to 120 million unique TCR beta sequences from approximately 180 million T cells were reported. Roughly 300 gigabases of sequencing data and roughly 81 million unique TCR sequences made up an early release that covered approximately 700 HLA-typed donors. All discovery cohort repertoires had been generated on a single sequencing platform. Across approximately 400 genotyped donors of the cohort, an average of roughly 230,000 unique TCR beta nucleotide sequences per donor were sequenced, and 15% to 20% of those sequences were non-productive. To study patterns of TCR occurrence, a later analysis re-analyzed previously published TCR beta repertoires from under 750 donors and added high-resolution HLA genotyping. The number of donors typed differed by locus, with roughly 629-640 for A, B, C, DRB1 and DQB1, approximately 500 for DQA1, 600 to 610 for DPA1, and 400 to 490 for DPB1. Of the 350 to 450 genotyped donors, 81% fell in the genetic ancestry cluster associated with self-reported Caucasian donors. Rather than using new phenotypic data, the later analysis identified candidate immune exposures from TCR beta sequences and from how often those sequences occurred across donors. Donor age, sex, ethnicity and CMV serostatus were compiled together with the repertoire data. In an earlier analysis of 587 of the donors, high-throughput TCR beta sequencing was used to judge whether each TCR beta V gene segment behaved as functional or pseudogenic. Because of strong linkage in the cohort, roughly five DR-DQ haplotypes were treated as single units for association and clustering. A later genetic analysis took genome-wide SNP genotypes for about three fifths of the 666 donors and used that subset as a discovery cohort. Both class I and class II loci were covered by HLA typing, at four-digit resolution. Using immunosequencing, the study profiled T cell repertoires from about 620 subjects and related those repertoires to cytomegalovirus serostatus. The study was designed to test whether signatures of past pathogen exposure could be identified by cataloging public T cell receptors. A separate validation cohort of over 95 different subjects was used in addition to the 666-subject first cohort. To predict cytomegalovirus infection status, the study combined high-throughput TCR immunosequencing, statistical association of individual TCRs with disease status, and machine learning. Paper-wide results and their limitations: Most TCR sequences were observed very rarely across donors, whereas some public TCRs were present in many individuals. The 87-base-pair reads could not distinguish some IMGT-functional V segments, including TRBV6-2 and TRBV6-3, so those segments were excluded. Presence/absence analyses assumed roughly uniform sequencing depth across donors, an assumption that may not hold. The only immune exposure information available for the cohort was CMV serostatus. Cytomegalovirus status was reported to be diagnosed by the classifier with high specificity and sensitivity in both the original and validation cohorts. The study listed 164 TCR beta chains as associated with cytomegalovirus. A further reported finding was that TCR beta sequences accurately predicted the HLA-A and HLA-B alleles for most subjects in the first cohort. A later analysis reported that several top co-occurrence clusters appeared linked to parvovirus B19, influenza, CMV and Epstein-Barr virus. A cluster of highly shared sequence variants was judged likely to be a technical artifact of the sequencing pipeline. At a false discovery rate of 0.05, a later analysis linked approximately 18,000 TCR beta sequences to specific HLA alleles. In vitro tests confirmed that a few of the cytomegalovirus-associated TCR beta chains recognize cytomegalovirus antigens. A later analysis found that TCR association rates varied across HLA loci, with DRB1 alleles showing the most associated TCRs and HLA-C alleles the fewest. Linkage disequilibrium might explain the correlated functional status among segregating V segments, but an unknown experimental factor could not be ruled out. HLA typing was unavailable for some donors at each locus, so association tests used only the typed subset. Broadly in line with IMGT annotations, most TCR beta V segments showed up in productive rearrangements about 87% or about 30% of the time in an earlier analysis of some 590 of the donors. Most CMV-associated TCR beta chains appeared to be HLA-restricted in a later analysis, and the HLA associations seemed to be driven largely by CMV exposure. An association between a missense DCLRE1C variant and V-gene and J-gene trimming of TCR beta chains was found in a later genetic analysis and replicated in an independent cohort. Over 15 rarely observed V segments, including chromosome 9 orphons, were excluded from the earlier analysis of several hundred of the donors because counts were too low. In a later analysis, HLA-associated TCR beta chains showed more clonal expansion and lower generation probabilities than non-associated chains that were equally common. When HLA alleles, especially DR and DQ, strongly co-occurred, attributing TCR associations to individual alleles was difficult. Compared with the approximately 670-donor mean, donors in an Asian-associated ancestry cluster had fewer N-insertions in productive TCRs, according to a later genetic analysis. The authors suggested that the approach could potentially be extended to other disease states and immunological phenotypes. This cohort had only TCR beta chains sequenced, and the lack of alpha or paired-chain data limited which features could be detected.

Remarks on this clone: It lacks a known antigen. Per-nucleotide qualities are absent, and no much larger clonotype sits a single base away.

The library relied on the immunoSEQ multiplex PCR assay. For the multiplex PCR, a mixture combining 60 forward primers for TCR Vbeta segments and 13 reverse primers for TCR Jbeta segments was used. A multiplex PCR assay on genomic DNA amplified the CDR3 region of rearranged TCR beta genes. The amplified TCR beta libraries were sequenced on the Illumina HiSeq System as 87-base-pair reads. On the authors' methods: A later analysis counted tens of millions of unique TCR beta chains across the 650 to 800 repertoires, and roughly 11 million of these chains were shared by at least two donors. A nearest-neighbor algorithm error-corrected the raw reads and collapsed the reads into unique sequences, merging closely related sequences to remove PCR and sequencing errors. V, D and J gene segments were assigned by aligning CDR3 sequences to IMGT reference sequences. Each retained sequence needed at least a six-nucleotide match to both a V gene segment and a J gene segment. Rearrangements were called productive when the CDR3 lacked stop codons and stayed in frame with V and J; all others were non-productive. Following IMGT convention, CDR3 was defined as the stretch from the second conserved V-encoded cysteine up to the conserved J-encoded phenylalanine. Sequences without an unambiguous match to a single V gene segment were excluded from the earlier analysis of 450 to 650 of the donors. An earlier analysis of fewer than 650 of the donors classified V segments as functional when productive rearrangements were above 56.7% and as segregating when the standard deviation between donors was above 5%. A statistical classification framework was built to diagnose cytomegalovirus status from the catalog of TCR beta chain sequences. In a later analysis, V and J genes were assigned by comparing TCR nucleotide sequences against IMGT/GENE-DB human TR gene sequences. Using the TCRdist pipeline, a later analysis assigned CDR3 sequences along with most-parsimonious VDJ recombination scenarios. In a later analysis, every TCR beta chain was defined by the combination of its CDR3 amino acid sequence and its V-gene family, and reads without a unique V-gene family were dropped. To address suspected cross-contamination and a sequencing artifact, a later analysis removed around 590 highly shared, low-generation-probability nucleotide sequences. A later analysis calculated a clonal expansion index for each public chain from normalized within-repertoire ranks of inferred template counts. Generation probabilities in a later analysis came from a VDJ recombination model fitted to out-of-frame rearrangements, and those results were checked against IGoR. A later analysis scored TCR-TCR, TCR-HLA and TCR-CMV co-occurrence with hypergeometric tests, applying a repertoire-size bias correction to TCR pairs. To estimate false discovery rates, a later analysis permuted the HLA or CMV assignments 20 times. In a later analysis, co-occurring TCRs were grouped with DBSCAN, and TCRdist sequence similarity was added when clustering was performed within HLA-allele-positive subsets. Co-occurrence clustering excluded repertoires with fewer than 30,000 or more than 120,000 public chains, plus five with anomalous nucleotide sharing. The immuneACCESS repertoire file appears here via TCRdb, limited to in-frame rearrangements. These files lack a portion of the clones; in checked studies, under half of the deficit traces to unresolved V genes, and the cause of the others is not known. The DNA gave D and trimming, while V, J and clone size come from that table. Counted in this sample were roughly 140,000 clones; just under 85% of them appeared once. Of the sample, roughly 10% is held by the ten largest clones.

The cohort consisted of 670 or so healthy bone marrow donors. At the time of sampling, every cohort member was nominally healthy, though immune exposures that went unrecorded were likely present. The donor was CMV seropositive and belonged to the group of 250 to 300 seropositive cohort members. Each donor provided a peripheral blood sample, and peripheral blood mononuclear cells were used for TCR beta sequencing. Genomic DNA extraction from the blood cell samples was performed with the Qiagen DNeasy Blood Extraction Kit. Reading the germline V gene gives CDR1 MGHRA and CDR2 YSYEKL. The V and J ends are trimmed by 5 bases and 0 bases, leaving 13 bases between them. Measured from the cysteine to the phenylalanine, the CDR3 is 15 residues long. The sequence is cut down to CDR3 DNA, 45 bases in frame from base 1.

The sequencing sample was made of PBMCs. The V gene is TRBV4-1 and the J gene is TRBJ1-1, with a tentative D gene TRBD1 over 6 matching bases. This TCR came from a woman aged 60-70 years in good health and CMV-seropositive. The CDR3 reads CASSTQTGLNTEAFF. The nucleotide sequence is given as TGCGCCAGCAGCACTCAGACAGGCCTGAACACTGAAGCTTTCTTT.